These T cell receptor beta chains were read from a single sample in a study of shared clonotypes between healthy human individuals. The table came from immunoSEQ multiplex PCR; TCRdb's copy has only in-frame clones and leaves some out. The sample yields about 520,000 clones, roughly 95% seen once. Sequenced: naive CD4+ T cells sorted from blood. The receptors originated from a woman younger than 45 in good health. Each CDR3 is given with its conserved first and last residue. D genes are given only for firm matches. Size values are once, few and many counts, or a class for expanded clones, and some rows have none.

length: 16; size: -; J: TRBJ2-1; V: TRBV25-1; D: -; DNA: TGTGCCAGCAGTGAACCCAGCGGGCGGGACCACAATGAGCAGTTCTTC; CDR3: CASSEPSGRDHNEQFF
length: 15; size: -; J: TRBJ2-3; V: TRBV5-4; D: -; DNA: TGTGCCAGCAGTTCCACGTTTTCTAGCACAGATACGCAGTATTTT; CDR3: CASSSTFSSTDTQYF
length: 15; size: -; J: TRBJ1-5; V: TRBV6-1; D: -; DNA: TGTGCCAGCAGTGAAGCCGGGGGGGCTGGGGCGCCCCAGCATTTT; CDR3: CASSEAGGAGAPQHF
length: 16; size: -; J: TRBJ2-7; V: TRBV4-1; D: -; DNA: TGCGCCAGCAGCCAAGTCGGGGCCTTCACCTCCTACGAGCAGTACTTC; CDR3: CASSQVGAFTSYEQYF
length: 13; size: -; J: TRBJ1-5; V: TRBV10-3; D: -; DNA: TGTGCCATCAGACCAGGGTTCGATCAGCCCCAGCATTTT; CDR3: CAIRPGFDQPQHF
length: 13; size: -; J: TRBJ2-7; V: TRBV5-4; D: -; DNA: TGTGCCAGCAGCTTCATGGGCGGTTCCGAGCAGTACTTC; CDR3: CASSFMGGSEQYF
length: 15; size: -; J: TRBJ2-7; V: TRBV28; D: TRBD2; DNA: TGTGCCAGCAGTGAAATGATCGGGAGGGTATACGAGCAGTACTTC; CDR3: CASSEMIGRVYEQYF
length: 16; size: -; J: TRBJ1-3; V: TRBV5-1; D: -; DNA: TGCGCCAGCAGCTTAGAGGAGGGTTACTCTGGAAACACCATATATTTT; CDR3: CASSLEEGYSGNTIYF
length: 17; size: -; J: TRBJ2-1; V: TRBV7-8; D: TRBD2; DNA: TGTGCCAGCAGCTCCCGACTAGCGGGGGAGGGGTACAATGAGCAGTTCTTC; CDR3: CASSSRLAGEGYNEQFF
length: 15; size: -; J: TRBJ2-7; V: TRBV5-1; D: TRBD2; DNA: TGCGCCAGCAGCCCCCGGACTAGCGGGAGCGACGAGCAGTACTTC; CDR3: CASSPRTSGSDEQYF
length: 15; size: -; J: TRBJ1-1; V: TRBV5-1; D: -; DNA: TGCGCCAGCAGAAGCGGCTTGGTCCAGCTCACTGAAGCTTTCTTT; CDR3: CASRSGLVQLTEAFF
length: 15; size: -; J: TRBJ2-1; V: TRBV19; D: TRBD2; DNA: TGTGCCAGTAGTTCAGCGGGAGGGCCCTACAATGAGCAGTTCTTC; CDR3: CASSSAGGPYNEQFF
length: 13; size: -; J: TRBJ1-2; V: TRBV28; D: -; DNA: TGTGCCAGCAGCTTAAGACAGGTCTATGGCTACACCTTC; CDR3: CASSLRQVYGYTF
length: 18; size: -; J: TRBJ2-2; V: TRBV18; D: TRBD2; DNA: TGTGCCAGCTCACCACCGGCACTAGCGGGAGGCAACACCGGGGAGCTGTTTTTT; CDR3: CASSPPALAGGNTGELFF
length: 16; size: -; J: TRBJ1-5; V: TRBV4-1; D: TRBD1; DNA: TGCGCCAGCAGCGAAGCTGGGACAGCCCTGAATCAGCCCCAGCATTTT; CDR3: CASSEAGTALNQPQHF
length: 14; size: -; J: TRBJ2-7; V: TRBV28; D: TRBD1; DNA: TGTGCCAGCACCCTGGGACAGGGGGCTTACGAGCAGTACTTC; CDR3: CASTLGQGAYEQYF
length: 15; size: few; J: TRBJ2-1; V: TRBV6-5; D: -; DNA: TGTGCCAGCAGTTCCGGCGGCGGGTCGATCGGTGAGCAGTTCTTC; CDR3: CASSSGGGSIGEQFF